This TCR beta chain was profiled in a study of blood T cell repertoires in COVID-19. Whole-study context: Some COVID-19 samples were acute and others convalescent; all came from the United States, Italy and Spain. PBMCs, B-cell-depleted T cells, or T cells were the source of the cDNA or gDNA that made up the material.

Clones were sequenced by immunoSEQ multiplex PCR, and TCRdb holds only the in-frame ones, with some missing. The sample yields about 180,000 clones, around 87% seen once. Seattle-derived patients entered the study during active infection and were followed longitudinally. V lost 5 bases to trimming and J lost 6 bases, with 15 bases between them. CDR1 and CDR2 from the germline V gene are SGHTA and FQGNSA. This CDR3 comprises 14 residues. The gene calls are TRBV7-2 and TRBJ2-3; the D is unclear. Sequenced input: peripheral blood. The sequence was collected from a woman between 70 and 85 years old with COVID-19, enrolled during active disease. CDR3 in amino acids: CASSPRSSVDTQYF. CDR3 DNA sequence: TGTGCCAGCAGCCCCCGGTCCAGCGTTGATACGCAGTATTTT.